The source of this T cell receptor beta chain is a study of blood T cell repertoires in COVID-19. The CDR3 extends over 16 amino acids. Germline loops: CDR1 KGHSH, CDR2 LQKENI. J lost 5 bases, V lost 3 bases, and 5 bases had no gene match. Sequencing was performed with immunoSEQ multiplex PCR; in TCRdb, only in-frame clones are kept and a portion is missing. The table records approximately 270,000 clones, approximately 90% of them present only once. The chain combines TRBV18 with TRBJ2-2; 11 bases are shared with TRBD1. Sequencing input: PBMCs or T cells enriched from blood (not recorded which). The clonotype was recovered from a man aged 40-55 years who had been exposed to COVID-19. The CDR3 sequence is CASSPTRDRGTGELFF. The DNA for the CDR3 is TGTGCCAGCTCACCTACGCGGGACAGGGGGACCGGGGAGCTGTTTTTT.